What follows is one T cell receptor (beta chain) and its context. V was pared by 1 base and J by 7 bases, with 13 bases between. The CDR3 loop spans 14 amino acids. CDR1 is MGHRA and CDR2 is YSYEKL in the germline V gene. Across 20 to 25 US areas, participants ranged in age from about 18 to 90 years. Either two negative PCRs, clearance, or symptom resolution qualified Cohort 3 donors as recovered. The data were produced by immunoSEQ multiplex PCR, yet TCRdb's version contains in-frame clones alone and is incomplete. The data hold about 270,000 clones, with around 92% observed a single time. The sample belongs to a study of blood T cell repertoires in COVID-19. In the study overall: Samples taken during acute and convalescent COVID-19 were collected in the United States, Italy and Spain.

The rearrangement joins TRBV4-1 to TRBJ2-5, with D perhaps matching TRBD2 (5 bases). The receptor's source is a woman aged 55 to 70 who had recovered from COVID-19. The sample was PBMCs or T cells enriched from blood (not recorded which). CDR3 region: CASSQGEGVGTQYF. In nucleotides, the CDR3 is TGCGCCAGCAGCCAAGGAGAGGGAGTCGGGACCCAGTACTTC.